One sample yielded the 30 T cell receptor beta chains listed below, sequenced in a study of Ad26.COV2.S vaccination and SARS-CoV-2 variants. As to treatment: roughly 18 received Ad26.COV2.S at low or high dose, single or two shots; 5 received placebo; per-sample allocation not given. Following the first vaccine or placebo injection, samples were taken on day 63. The table came from immunoSEQ multiplex PCR; TCRdb's copy has only in-frame clones and leaves some out. The repertoire holds approximately 480,000 clones, with around 85% as singletons. The material was peripheral blood, obtained in a trial of Ad26.COV2.S vaccine versus placebo. These receptors all come from a person between 18 and 60 years old who received the Ad26.COV2.S COVID-19 vaccine or a placebo.

V and J are TRBV27 and TRBJ2-3; TRBD2 matches 11 bases. CDR1 and CDR2 (germline): MNHEY, SMNVEV (reference sequence). The CDR3 is 15 amino acids. V trimming: 6 bases; J trimming: 4 bases; junction bases outside the gene matches: 6. The CDR3 nucleotides read TGTGCCAGCAGGGTACTAGCGGGAGTCCCAGATACGCAGTATTTT. This encodes CASRVLAGVPDTQYF.

The chain uses TRBV24-1 and TRBJ2-3; possible D gene TRBD1, 5 bases. The CDR3 loop spans 14 amino acids. Germline V lookup: CDR1 KGHDR, CDR2 SFDVKD. Trimming removed 5 bases from V and 2 bases from J, with 10 bases in between. CDR3 amino acids: CATSVGAFTDTQYF. Here the CDR3 DNA reads TGTGCCACCAGTGTTGGGGCGTTCACAGATACGCAGTATTTT.

This chain joins TRBV5-1 and TRBJ2-1; D possibly corresponds to TRBD2 (6 bases). This CDR3 is built from 14 residues. The germline gives CDR1 SGHRS, CDR2 YFSETQ. Trimming pared 4 bases from V and 9 bases from J, leaving 17 bases between. The CDR3 loop reads CASSPRDGGAEQFF. The CDR3 DNA reads TGCGCCAGCAGCCCCCGGGACGGAGGGGCTGAGCAGTTCTTC.

V usage is TRBV18 and J usage is TRBJ2-5; unclear D gene. This CDR3 comprises 13 residues. Trimming took off 6 bases at V and 0 bases at J, with 8 bases between the two ends. The germline gives CDR1 KGHSH, CDR2 LQKENI. CDR3 DNA: TGTGCCAGCTCTAGGCGGAACCAAGAGACCCAGTACTTC. The encoded protein is CASSRRNQETQYF.

The V and J genes are TRBV19 and TRBJ1-5; weak D call: TRBD1 (5 bases). Germline CDR1 reads LNHDA; CDR2 reads SQIVND (reference sequence). V was pared by 8 bases and J by 0 bases, with 20 bases between. The CDR3 is made up of 17 amino acids. The DNA for the CDR3 is TGTGCCAGTCGTGTGTTCGGGGGGGGGTATAGCAATCAGCCCCAGCATTTT. Encoded protein: CASRVFGGGYSNQPQHF.

In this sample, this clone turned up once. The chain uses TRBV27 and TRBJ1-5; possibly TRBD1 for D (6 bases). The CDR3 loop spans 16 amino acids. Germline CDR1 is MNHEY and CDR2 is SMNVEV (reference sequence). Trimming removed 1 base from V and 6 bases from J, with 16 bases in between. The CDR3 loop reads CASSLYPPGAAQPQHF. Here the CDR3 DNA reads TGTGCCAGCAGTTTATACCCCCCGGGGGCAGCTCAGCCCCAGCATTTT.

The V gene is TRBV6-2 or TRBV6-3, the J gene TRBJ2-1, with 7 bases identical to TRBD1. J was trimmed by 6 bases and V by 6 bases; bases with no gene match: 8. Germline lookup yields CDR1 MNHEY and CDR2 SVGEGT. CDR3 length: 14 residues. CDR3 sequence (DNA): TGTGCCAGCAGCCCGAACCGACAGGGCAATGAGCAGTTCTTC. Its protein is CASSPNRQGNEQFF.

The CDR3 coding sequence is TGTGCCAGCAGTTACCCCGGACTAGCGGGAGTTAATGAGCAGTTCTTC. This encodes CASSYPGLAGVNEQFF. The rearrangement uses TRBV6-5 and TRBJ2-1, with 13 positions matching TRBD2. Germline V gives CDR1 MNHEY, CDR2 SVGAGI. V dropped 2 bases and J dropped 7; count of bases not matched to a gene: 5. The CDR3 is made up of 16 amino acids.

The V gene is TRBV9, the J gene TRBJ2-5, with 10 bases lining up with TRBD2. This CDR3 has 18 amino acids. The germline V gene has CDR1 SGDLS and CDR2 YYNGEE. With 0 bases clipped from V and 5 bases from J, the junction kept 13 bases outside the gene matches. Here the CDR3 reads CASSVDVPSSGSLETQYF. In DNA, the CDR3 is TGTGCCAGCAGCGTAGATGTTCCGTCTAGCGGGAGTTTGGAGACCCAGTACTTC.

The chain links TRBV11-2 to TRBJ1-3; perhaps TRBD1 as D (5 bases). CDR1 is SGHAT and CDR2 is FQNNGV in the germline V gene. V was clipped by 5 bases and J by 7 bases, with 15 bases between them. CDR3 length: 14 residues. The CDR3 nucleotides are TGTGCCAGCAGCCCTGGAGGACAACGGAACACCATATATTTT. Translated, it gives CASSPGGQRNTIYF. Filled out from reference TRBV11-2 and TRBJ1-3, the complete variable domain reads EAGVAQSPRYKIIEKRQSVAFWCNPISGHATLYWYQQILGQGPKLLIQFQNNGVVDDSQLPKDRFSAERLKGVDSTLKIQPAKLEDSAVYLCASSPGGQRNTIYFGEGSWLTVV.

This chain joins TRBV5-6 and TRBJ1-2; D is ambiguous. The CDR3 covers 12 residues. Germline CDR1 is SGHDT and CDR2 is YYEEEE. V was cut by 4 bases and J by 5 bases, with 9 bases left in between. The CDR3 nucleotides are TGTGCCAGCAGCCCGGGAGGTTATGGCTACACCTTC. It codes for CASSPGGYGYTF.

There are a few counts of this clone. The chain recombines TRBV18 with TRBJ1-2, with D perhaps matching TRBD1 (6 bases). This CDR3 comprises 13 residues. V was trimmed by 3 bases and J by 3 bases, leaving 8 bases between them. Germline V CDR1 and CDR2: KGHSH, LQKENI. CDR3 sequence: CASSPSGDYGYTF. The DNA for the CDR3 is TGTGCCAGCTCACCTTCAGGGGACTATGGCTACACCTTC.

This clone was found a few times. This sequence joins TRBV11-2 and TRBJ2-2, with 12 bases identical to TRBD2. The CDR3 extends over 15 amino acids. Trimming at V came to 4 bases and at J to 6 bases, leaving 3 bases not matched to a gene. Germline CDR1 SGHAT, CDR2 FQNNGV. The CDR3 loop reads CASSSLAGGAGELFF. The CDR3 DNA reads as TGTGCCAGCAGCTCCCTAGCGGGAGGGGCCGGGGAGCTGTTTTTT. Full variable domain (rest looked up from reference TRBV11-2 and TRBJ2-2): EAGVAQSPRYKIIEKRQSVAFWCNPISGHATLYWYQQILGQGPKLLIQFQNNGVVDDSQLPKDRFSAERLKGVDSTLKIQPAKLEDSAVYLCASSSLAGGAGELFFGEGSRLTVL.

The chain links TRBV9 to TRBJ2-2; TRBD2 aligns across 8 bases. CDR1 SGDLS and CDR2 YYNGEE come from the germline V gene. J lost 5 bases, V lost 4 bases, and 4 bases had no gene match. The CDR3 is made up of 14 amino acids. The CDR3 DNA follows: TGTGCCAGCAGCCTAGGCGGGGGGACCGGGGAGCTGTTTTTT. It encodes CASSLGGGTGELFF.

This chain uses TRBV5-1 with TRBJ1-1; D ambiguous. The CDR3 has 14 amino acids. Trimming removed 1 base at V and 2 bases at J, with 9 bases between. Germline assignment: CDR1 SGHRS and CDR2 YFSETQ. The CDR3 sequence: CASSLMPQNTEAFF. In DNA, the CDR3 is TGCGCCAGCAGCTTGATGCCCCAAAACACTGAAGCTTTCTTT. The variable domain in full, with the rest retrieved from reference TRBV5-1 and TRBJ1-1, is KAGVTQTPRYLIKTRGQQVTLSCSPISGHRSVSWYQQTPGQGLQFLFEYFSETQRNKGNFPGRFSGRQFSNSRSEMNVSTLELGDSALYLCASSLMPQNTEAFFGQGTRLTVV.

This sequence joins TRBV19 and TRBJ2-3, with 15 positions matching TRBD2. V gave up 2 bases and J gave up 5 bases; unmatched junction bases: 5. This CDR3 comprises 17 residues. The germline CDR1 and CDR2 sequences are LNHDA and SQIVND (reference sequence). The CDR3: CASSIQGLAGGQDTQYF. In DNA, the CDR3 is TGTGCCAGTAGTATACAGGGACTAGCGGGAGGACAAGATACGCAGTATTTT.

The V and J genes are TRBV9 and TRBJ2-2, with D tentatively TRBD1 (5 bases). Trimming took off 0 bases at V and 1 base at J, with 10 bases between the two ends. The CDR3 consists of 16 residues. Germline V gives CDR1 SGDLS, CDR2 YYNGEE. The chain's CDR3 is CASSVGGPGNTGELFF. The CDR3 region has the DNA TGTGCCAGCAGCGTAGGGGGCCCGGGGAACACCGGGGAGCTGTTTTTT.

The CDR3 bases are TGTGCCAGCAGCTTGCCCGGACAGGGGATCGAAAACATTCAGTACTTC. It translates to CASSLPGQGIENIQYF. The chain combines TRBV5-6 with TRBJ2-4; 9 nucleotides agree with TRBD1. Germline V gene sequence: CDR1 SGHDT, CDR2 YYEEEE. The CDR3 contains 16 residues. Trimming took 1 base from V and 5 from J; bases not matched to a gene: 7.

This CDR3 reads CASSLLTSGTLNEQFF. CDR3 DNA: TGCGCCAGCAGCTTGCTGACTAGCGGGACGCTCAATGAGCAGTTCTTC. V usage is TRBV5-1 and J usage is TRBJ2-1, with 11 bases identical to TRBD2. V trimming: 1 base; J trimming: 6 bases; junction bases outside the gene matches: 6. Per the germline V gene, CDR1 is SGHRS and CDR2 is YFSETQ. The CDR3 loop spans 16 amino acids.

V is TRBV11-2 and J is TRBJ2-1; D gene uncertain. In germline, CDR1 is SGHAT, CDR2 FQNNGV. The CDR3 length is 14 residues. V was pared by 3 bases and J by 3 bases, with 9 bases between. The CDR3: CASSLETLYNEQFF. The DNA of the CDR3 is TGTGCCAGCAGCTTGGAGACTCTCTACAATGAGCAGTTCTTC.

The chain uses TRBV11-2 and TRBJ2-1; D possibly corresponds to TRBD1 (5 bases). The CDR3 is 15 amino acids. Germline values: CDR1 SGHAT, CDR2 FQNNGV. Trimming stripped 0 bases from V and 4 bases from J, with 10 bases between. The chain's CDR3 is CASSLDLGAYNEQFF. The CDR3 DNA reads as TGTGCCAGCAGCTTAGATTTAGGGGCTTACAATGAGCAGTTCTTC.

The chain links TRBV28 to TRBJ1-2; D ambiguous. The CDR3 consists of 13 residues. CDR1 is MDHEN and CDR2 is SYDVKM in the germline V gene. Trimming cost V 5 bases and J 8 bases, with 15 bases left between them. CDR3 nucleotide sequence: TGTGCCAGCAGTATGGGCCCAAGGATAGGCTACACCTTC. Amino acid sequence: CASSMGPRIGYTF.

This clone appeared a single time. The chain combines TRBV7-6 with TRBJ1-1, with D uncertain. V was trimmed by 2 bases and J by 1 base, leaving 14 bases between them. The CDR3 has 16 residues. Germline lookup yields CDR1 SGHVS and CDR2 FNYEAQ. CDR3 DNA sequence: TGTGCCAGCAGCTTACCCCTCGGCAGCCAGAACACTGAAGCTTTCTTT. Protein product: CASSLPLGSQNTEAFF.

The sample holds one count of this clone. The chain links TRBV18 to TRBJ1-2, with 7 bases matching TRBD1. V lost 6 bases and J lost 4; bases outside the gene matches: 8. The germline gives CDR1 KGHSH, CDR2 LQKENI. The CDR3 covers 14 residues. In nucleotides, the CDR3 is TGTGCCAGCTCCTCCAAGGGGGACAGCTATGGCTACACCTTC. It yields the protein CASSSKGDSYGYTF.

V and J are TRBV20-1 and TRBJ2-1, with D possibly TRBD1 on 6 matching bases. CDR3 length: 17 amino acids. Trimming took 3 bases from V and 5 from J, leaving 23 bases between them. CDR1 is DFQATT, CDR2 SNEGSKA, per germline (reference sequence). The CDR3 DNA reads TGCAGTGCTAGTCACCAACCGTTGTGGGGGCTGGACAATGAGCAGTTCTTC. The encoded protein is CSASHQPLWGLDNEQFF.

This sequence joins TRBV13 and TRBJ2-5; unclear D gene. V was shortened by 2 bases and J by 0 bases, with 4 bases between the two germline ends. The germline CDR1 and CDR2 sequences are PRHDT and FYEKMQ (reference sequence). The CDR3 is 13 amino acids. The CDR3 here is CASSLRHQETQYF. The CDR3 DNA reads TGTGCCAGCAGCTTACGACACCAAGAGACCCAGTACTTC.

V usage is TRBV5-5 and J usage is TRBJ2-6, with D unclear. V dropped 0 bases and J dropped 4 bases, with 17 bases sitting between them. CDR3 length: 18 residues. Germline V gene sequence: CDR1 SGHKS, CDR2 YYEKEE (reference sequence). DNA for the CDR3: TGTGCCAGCAGCTTGGTCCAGCCGGGTCTGGGCGGGGCCAACGTCCTGACTTTC. It encodes CASSLVQPGLGGANVLTF.

This clone was observed a handful of times. This sequence joins TRBV5-4 and TRBJ2-7; 8 positions match TRBD2. The CDR3 is 14 amino acids. V shed 4 bases, J shed 6 bases, and the junction held 9 bases outside the gene matches. CDR1 is SGHNT and CDR2 is YYREEE in the germline V gene (reference sequence). CDR3 residues: CASSAIGTRGEQYF. The DNA of the CDR3 is TGTGCCAGCAGCGCAATCGGGACTAGAGGCGAGCAGTACTTC. The full variable domain, rest sourced from reference TRBV5-4 and TRBJ2-7, is ETGVTQSPTHLIKTRGQQVTLRCSSQSGHNTVSWYQQALGQGPQFIFQYYREEENGRGNFPPRFSGLQFPNYSSELNVNALELDDSALYLCASSAIGTRGEQYFGPGTRLTVT.

This chain links TRBV10-2 with TRBJ1-5, with D possibly being TRBD1 (5 bases). This CDR3 is built from 13 residues. CDR1 is WSHSY, CDR2 SAAADI, per germline. V was trimmed by 5 bases and J by 4 bases, leaving 9 bases between them. The CDR3 sequence: CASSLGVNQPQHF. The CDR3 nucleotides read TGCGCCAGCAGTTTAGGGGTGAATCAGCCCCAGCATTTT.

The J gene is TRBJ2-7, the V gene TRBV6-6; D may correspond to TRBD1 or TRBD2 (5 bases each). CDR3 length equals 14 residues. Trimming cost V 6 bases and J 0 bases, with 12 bases left between them. Germline loops: CDR1 MNHNY, CDR2 SVGAGI (reference sequence). The CDR3 DNA reads as TGTGCCAGCAGCCGGGGCGGTCTCTCCTACGAGCAGTACTTC. Translating it yields CASSRGGLSYEQYF.